Following are 32 T cell receptor beta chains from one sample sequenced in a study of control samples from healthy donors and cancer patients. Using immunoSEQ multiplex PCR, the repertoire was profiled, and TCRdb retains in-frame clones only, with some absent. Found here are approximately 150,000 clones, 88% of them singletons; the top ten hold 1.5% to 2%. The sequenced sample consisted of blood. The receptors were gathered from a man younger than 35 in good health.

The rearrangement joins TRBV5-1 to TRBJ2-2, with a tentative D call TRBD1 (5 bases). In germline, CDR1 is SGHRS, CDR2 YFSETQ. The CDR3 has 15 amino acids. The V end lost 0 bases, the J end lost 5 bases, and 11 bases lay between the germline ends. CDR3 DNA sequence: TGCGCCAGCAGCTTGGTTCAGGGTGAGACCGGGGAGCTGTTTTTT. It encodes CASSLVQGETGELFF.

This chain links TRBV6-2 or TRBV6-3 with TRBJ2-2, with D unclear. The CDR3 contains 12 residues. Germline CDR1 MNHEY, CDR2 SVGEGT. V lost 2 bases and J lost 2, with 0 bases in between. The CDR3 sequence is CASSYNTGELFF. As DNA, the CDR3 is TGTGCCAGCAGTTACAACACCGGGGAGCTGTTTTTT.

This clone was found once. The chain uses TRBV6-5 and TRBJ2-6; perhaps TRBD1 as D (5 bases). With 4 bases removed from V and 2 bases from J, the gap between germline ends came to 6 bases. Germline V gene data show CDR1 as MNHEY and CDR2 as SVGAGI. The CDR3 extends over 14 amino acids. The CDR3 spells CASSLGPGANVLTF. The CDR3 DNA follows: TGTGCCAGCAGTTTGGGGCCTGGGGCCAACGTCCTGACTTTC.

The chain couples TRBV28 to TRBJ1-3; D gene ambiguous. There are 14 residues in the CDR3. Germline V gene data show CDR1 as MDHEN and CDR2 as SYDVKM. Trimming left V 2 bases short and J 0 bases short, with 5 bases between. The CDR3 DNA sequence: TGTGCCAGCAGTTTAAGACACTCTGGAAACACCATATATTTT. Translation: CASSLRHSGNTIYF.

V gene TRBV6-5 combines with J gene TRBJ2-3, with D perhaps TRBD1 (6 bases). There are 13 residues in the CDR3. The V and J ends lost 4 bases and 2 bases respectively, with 7 bases between them. Germline values: CDR1 MNHEY, CDR2 SVGAGI. CDR3 DNA sequence: TGTGCCAGCAGTTGGGACACCACAGATACGCAGTATTTT. Translating it yields CASSWDTTDTQYF.

The rearrangement uses TRBV24-1 and TRBJ2-1; TRBD1 is a possible D gene (5 bases). Germline CDR1 and CDR2: KGHDR and SFDVKD. V lost 1 base and J lost 1, with 13 bases in between. The CDR3 is 17 residues long. CDR3 nucleotide sequence: TGTGCCACCAGTGATTTACCCCTAGGGGCTTCCTACAATGAGCAGTTCTTC. Its translation is CATSDLPLGASYNEQFF.

CDR3 DNA sequence: TGTGCCAGCAGTTTGTCGGGGTGGGACGAGCAGTACTTC. Translated, it gives CASSLSGWDEQYF. V usage is TRBV27 and J usage is TRBJ2-7; perhaps TRBD2 as D (5 bases). The CDR3 runs to 13 residues. The ends were cut back, 3 bases at V and 5 bases at J, with 11 bases in the middle. Germline assignment: CDR1 MNHEY and CDR2 SMNVEV (reference sequence).

The rearrangement joins TRBV6-2 or TRBV6-3 to TRBJ2-7; D is uncertain. Germline V gives CDR1 MNHEY, CDR2 SVGEGT. The CDR3 spans 16 residues. The V end was cut by 2 bases, the J end by 0 bases, with 14 bases between. DNA for the CDR3: TGTGCCAGCAGTTACGATTTCTCGGGCCTCTCCTACGAGCAGTACTTC. It translates to CASSYDFSGLSYEQYF.

This clone was counted between two and nine times. This sequence joins TRBV28 and TRBJ2-1; D is perhaps TRBD1 or TRBD2 (5 bases each). Germline V CDR1 and CDR2: MDHEN, SYDVKM. The CDR3 is 16 amino acids. Trimming took 3 bases from V and 7 from J, leaving 19 bases between them. CDR3 bases: TGTGCCAGCAGTTTCGGGGCTGAGGGGCTACGGAATGAGCAGTTCTTC. Translating gives CASSFGAEGLRNEQFF.

CDR3: CATSDPNQPQHF. DNA of the CDR3: TGTGCCACCAGCGACCCCAATCAGCCCCAGCATTTT. This chain connects TRBV15 to TRBJ1-5; no reliable D call. V was clipped by 5 bases and J by 3 bases, with 5 bases between them. Germline assignment: CDR1 LNHNV and CDR2 YYDKDF (reference sequence). The CDR3 contains 12 residues.

The chain uses TRBV4-3 and TRBJ2-7, with TRBD2 identical over 8 bases. V was clipped by 4 bases and J by 1 base; unmatched bases: 6. In germline, CDR1 is LGHNA, CDR2 YSLEER. This CDR3 is built from 15 residues. The CDR3, as DNA: TGCGCCAGCAGCCCCCCGCCTAGCGGGTCCTACGAGCAGTACTTC. It codes for CASSPPPSGSYEQYF.

The sample holds one count of this clone. The V call is TRBV28, the J call TRBJ1-1, with 8 bases identical to TRBD1. The germline gives CDR1 MDHEN, CDR2 SYDVKM. The CDR3 contains 15 residues. With 5 bases clipped from V and 6 bases from J, the junction kept 11 bases outside the gene matches. Here the CDR3 DNA reads TGTGCCAGCAGTCCTTCGGCAGGGGGCTACGCTGAAGCTTTCTTT. The encoded protein is CASSPSAGGYAEAFF.

This chain joins TRBV27 and TRBJ2-5; 7 bases align to TRBD1. This CDR3 has 13 residues. CDR1 is MNHEY, CDR2 SMNVEV, per germline (reference sequence). V was clipped by 11 bases and J by 4 bases; unmatched bases: 10. The CDR3 DNA sequence: TGTGCCCGTGACAGGGACAAAGGAGAGACCCAGTACTTC. It codes for CARDRDKGETQYF.

This chain uses TRBV2 with TRBJ2-1; TRBD2 aligns across 12 bases. The germline V gene encodes CDR1 SNHLY and CDR2 FYNNEI. The CDR3 contains 14 residues. V shed 10 bases, J shed 9 bases, and the junction held 10 bases outside the gene matches. The CDR3 coding sequence is TGTGCCATACTCCTAGCGGGGGGGCCTGGTGAGCAGTTCTTC. Amino acid sequence: CAILLAGGPGEQFF.

The chain combines TRBV9 with TRBJ1-2, with 7 bases matching TRBD1. The V segment lost 4 bases and the J segment 2 bases; nucleotides outside the gene matches: 14. Germline V gene lookup returns CDR1 SGDLS and CDR2 YYNGEE. The CDR3 runs to 17 residues. Here the CDR3 reads CASSISGGGQLNYGYTF. CDR3 bases: TGTGCCAGCAGCATTTCAGGGGGAGGGCAACTCAACTATGGCTACACCTTC.

This clone was observed once. The rearrangement joins TRBV7-8 to TRBJ2-3, with a weak D call TRBD2 (6 bases). This CDR3 contains 16 residues. Trimming stripped 0 bases from V and 4 bases from J, with 14 bases between. Germline CDR1 reads SGHVS; CDR2 reads FQNEAQ. The CDR3 sequence: CASSLAYPGEADTQYF. The CDR3 nucleotides read TGTGCCAGCAGCTTAGCCTACCCCGGGGAGGCAGATACGCAGTATTTT.

The chain joins TRBV6-6 to TRBJ1-1, with D unresolved. Trimming shortened V by 4 bases and J by 1 base, and 16 bases separated the two germline ends. The CDR3 covers 16 residues. The V gene's germline CDR1 is MNHNY and CDR2 SVGAGI (reference sequence). CDR3 sequence reads: CASSSLEDYWNTEAFF. CDR3 nucleotides: TGTGCCAGCAGTTCCCTGGAGGACTATTGGAACACTGAAGCTTTCTTT.

The J gene is TRBJ2-5, the V gene TRBV9; 9 bases align to TRBD2. Trimming cost V 0 bases and J 5 bases; bases outside gene matches: 8. CDR1 is SGDLS, CDR2 YYNGEE, per germline. The CDR3 is made up of 16 amino acids. CDR3 nucleotide sequence: TGTGCCAGCAGCGTAGATGGCGGGGGGGCGTGGGAGACCCAGTACTTC. Translation gives CASSVDGGGAWETQYF.

This clone was seen a single time. This sequence joins TRBV2 and TRBJ1-4; D is perhaps TRBD1 (5 bases). Germline CDR1 SNHLY, CDR2 FYNNEI. Trimming took 3 bases from V and 2 from J, leaving 10 bases between them. The CDR3 consists of 15 residues. The CDR3 coding sequence is TGTGCCAGCAGTGATTTCCGACAGACTAATGAAAAACTGTTTTTT. Translation gives CASSDFRQTNEKLFF.

The chain uses TRBV7-2 and TRBJ1-5, with D unresolved. The CDR3 is 14 amino acids. The V and J ends lost 5 bases and 8 bases respectively, with 16 bases between them. Looked up from germline, CDR1 is SGHTA and CDR2 is FQGNSA. The CDR3 is CASSPGFIQEPQHF. For the CDR3, the DNA is TGTGCCAGCAGCCCGGGATTTATCCAGGAGCCCCAGCATTTT.

The chain recombines TRBV6-2 or TRBV6-3 with TRBJ1-3, with TRBD1 identical over 7 bases. V trimming: 4 bases; J trimming: 6 bases; junction bases outside the gene matches: 6. The CDR3 length is 14 residues. Germline V lookup: CDR1 MNHEY, CDR2 SVGEGT. The CDR3, as DNA: TGTGCCAGCAGTTCCCGACAGGGAGAAAACACCATATATTTT. Translated, it gives CASSSRQGENTIYF.

This clone was counted once. This chain connects TRBV30 to TRBJ1-2, with D perhaps matching TRBD1 (5 bases). The germline V gene has CDR1 GTSNPN and CDR2 SVGIG (reference sequence). The CDR3 is made up of 14 amino acids. Trimming shortened V by 1 base and J by 5 bases, and 14 bases separated the two germline ends. The CDR3 coding sequence is TGTGCCTGGAGTGGGGGACGGATAGAATATGGCTACACCTTC. It translates to CAWSGGRIEYGYTF.

A single count supports this clone. The gene calls are TRBV7-9 and TRBJ2-3, with a possible D match to TRBD1 (6 bases). Between the trimmed V and J ends, which lost 2 bases and 1 base, there was a span of 7 bases. Germline V gene data show CDR1 as SEHNR and CDR2 as FQNEAQ (reference sequence). There are 14 residues in the CDR3. The DNA of the CDR3 is TGTGCCAGCAGCTTAACAGGGCGCACAGATACGCAGTATTTT. Its protein product is CASSLTGRTDTQYF. Full variable domain (outside the CDR3, taken from reference TRBV7-9 and TRBJ2-3): DTGVSQNPRHKITKRGQNVTFRCDPISEHNRLYWYRQTLGQGPEFLTYFQNEAQLEKSRLLSDRFSAERPKGSFSTLEIQRTEQGDSAMYLCASSLTGRTDTQYFGPGTRLTVL.

This clone was counted between two and nine times. J is TRBJ2-7 and V is TRBV6-2 or TRBV6-3; TRBD1 might be the D (7 bases). The CDR3 runs 17 residues. Germline CDR1 is MNHEY and CDR2 is SVGEGT. The V end was cut by 2 bases, the J end by 3 bases, with 20 bases between. The CDR3 DNA reads as TGTGCCAGCAGTTACGGAAGGAGCGGAGGGGGCCTCTACGAGCAGTACTTC. It codes for CASSYGRSGGGLYEQYF.

The chain recombines TRBV6-5 with TRBJ2-5, with unresolved D. V dropped 5 bases and J dropped 2 bases, with 9 bases sitting between them. This CDR3 comprises 13 residues. CDR1 is MNHEY and CDR2 is SVGAGI in the germline V gene. The chain's CDR3 is CASSPSQQETQYF. For the CDR3, the DNA is TGTGCCAGCAGTCCCTCCCAGCAAGAGACCCAGTACTTC.

This clone was counted only a few times. The chain uses TRBV28 and TRBJ1-5; D perhaps matches TRBD1 (5 bases). The CDR3 has 14 amino acids. CDR1 is MDHEN and CDR2 is SYDVKM in the germline V gene. The V gene lost 7 bases and the J gene lost 4 bases, with 14 bases spanning the gap. The CDR3 reads CASTWGTGNQPQHF. In DNA form, the CDR3 reads TGTGCCAGCACCTGGGGGACGGGAAATCAGCCCCAGCATTTT.

The chain uses TRBV5-4 and TRBJ1-2; D remains unclear. The CDR3 totals 14 residues. Germline values: CDR1 SGHNT, CDR2 YYREEE (reference sequence). Trimming took off 5 bases at V and 4 bases at J, with 15 bases between the two ends. DNA of the CDR3: TGTGCCAGCAGTCCCTCTAGGGTGGGCTATGGCTACACCTTC. Translation gives CASSPSRVGYGYTF.

The J gene is TRBJ2-1, the V gene TRBV5-5; D is uncertain. This CDR3 contains 15 residues. Germline CDR1 is SGHKS and CDR2 is YYEKEE (reference sequence). V dropped 2 bases and J dropped 2 bases, with 11 bases sitting between them. Here the CDR3 reads CASSFNMVPYNEQFF. The CDR3 DNA reads as TGTGCCAGCAGCTTTAATATGGTCCCCTACAATGAGCAGTTCTTC. Combining the CDR3 with reference TRBV5-5 and TRBJ2-1 gives the whole variable domain DAGVTQSPTHLIKTRGQQVTLRCSPISGHKSVSWYQQVLGQGPQFIFQYYEKEERGRGNFPDRFSARQFPNYSSELNVNALLLGDSALYLCASSFNMVPYNEQFFGPGTRLTVL.

The DNA of the CDR3 is TGTGCCAGCAGCTTAGCGCGGGGGGCTGCAAATGAGCAGTTCTTC. Its protein is CASSLARGAANEQFF. The chain employs TRBV7-2 and TRBJ2-1; 8 positions match TRBD2. The CDR3 totals 15 residues. From germline, CDR1 is SGHTA and CDR2 FQGNSA. The J segment lost 7 bases and the V segment lost 0 bases, leaving 5 bases of the junction unmatched.

V and J are TRBV7-9 and TRBJ2-5; 9 bases match TRBD1. The germline gives CDR1 SEHNR, CDR2 FQNEAQ (reference sequence). V shed 5 bases and J 5 bases; nucleotides not matched to a gene: 9. CDR3 size: 15 residues. CDR3 loop: CASSATTGGIETQYF. CDR3 nucleotide sequence: TGTGCCAGCAGCGCAACGACAGGGGGGATCGAGACCCAGTACTTC.

The chain joins TRBV7-2 to TRBJ2-5, with D unresolved. In germline, CDR1 is SGHTA, CDR2 FQGNSA. CDR3 size: 15 residues. V shed 5 bases and J shed 2 bases, with 15 bases lying between them. The CDR3 DNA sequence: TGTGCCAGCAGCCCCCGGGTGGGCTCTCAAGAGACCCAGTACTTC. Translating gives CASSPRVGSQETQYF.

This chain links TRBV7-8 with TRBJ2-5; TRBD2 matches at 9 bases. The CDR3 covers 15 residues. After removal of 3 bases from V and 3 bases from J, the junction contained 5 bases not matched to a gene. Germline V gene data show CDR1 as SGHVS and CDR2 as FQNEAQ. CDR3 in DNA: TGTGCCAGCAGCTTCATAGCGGGGGCAAAAGAGACCCAGTACTTC. Protein sequence: CASSFIAGAKETQYF.